This is a list of T cell receptor beta chains from one sample in a study of blood T cells in healthy people across ages. Using its own MiXCR run on the 5' RACE reads, TCRdb lists one record per CDR3 protein. The sample lists about a million distinct CDR3 sequences; roughly 43% were seen once. Sequenced input: blood. These receptors were taken from a man aged 25-45 years in good health. The CDR3 runs from the conserved cysteine through the conserved F or W. Size is omitted from some rows. Given values are once, few, many or a class for expanded clones.

clone_size	v_call	j_call	cdr3_aa
NA	TRBV5-1	TRBJ2-1	CASSPGRASGGSNEQFF
NA	TRBV6-6	TRBJ2-3	CASSYTATDTQYF
NA	TRBV11-1	TRBJ1-2	CASSSFPASSDYGYTF
NA	TRBV4-2	TRBJ2-1	CASSHARASGEGYNEQFF
NA	TRBV20-1	TRBJ1-6	CSARDRLNSPLHF
NA	TRBV6-2/TRBV6-3	TRBJ2-1	CASSFRDYVNEQFF
NA	TRBV5-1	TRBJ2-3	CASSIAGTGGTDTQYF
few	TRBV27	TRBJ2-4	CASSGNLAKNIQYF
NA	TRBV6-2/TRBV6-3	TRBJ2-3	CASSSGTFGDTQYF
NA	TRBV20-1	TRBJ2-1	CSARDLSGGTYNEQFF
NA	TRBV3-1	TRBJ2-1	CASSPTGFNEQFF
NA	TRBV7-2	TRBJ2-2	CASSPPGSGLNTGELFF
few	TRBV2	TRBJ2-1	CASNQDSAIYNEQFF
many	TRBV24-1	TRBJ2-3	CATSDAGQGSTDTQYF
few	TRBV4-1	TRBJ1-1	CASSQEELTNTEAFF
NA	TRBV24-1	NA	CATGSSDSYEQYF
NA	TRBV20-1	TRBJ1-2	CSAGGSGYTF
NA	TRBV20-1	TRBJ2-3	CSAVTVGNTDTQYF
NA	TRBV29-1	TRBJ1-1	CSGRDVNTEAFF
NA	TRBV6-5	TRBJ1-6	CASSGLDRDHSPLHF
NA	TRBV20-1	TRBJ2-7	CSGRTNFGLAGLNAYEQYF
NA	TRBV7-9	TRBJ1-1	CASSPRQGKRTEAFF
NA	TRBV30	NA	CAWTQTGEETQYF
NA	TRBV12-3/TRBV12-4	TRBJ2-5	CASSLIGASTQETQYF
NA	TRBV29-1	TRBJ1-1	CSGESGLGTEAFF
few	TRBV12-3/TRBV12-4	TRBJ2-2	CASSIPTESNTGELFF
NA	TRBV11-2	TRBJ2-1	CASTLGRGGYNEQFF
NA	TRBV5-6	TRBJ2-7	CASSLGWDDQYF
NA	TRBV4-3	TRBJ2-7	CASSQDRRTVTYEQYF
NA	TRBV20-1	TRBJ2-5	CSASAVAGEKETQYF
NA	TRBV9	TRBJ2-7	CASSVGLGVYEQYF
NA	TRBV21-1	TRBJ2-7	CASSKEQTGGSYEQYF
once	TRBV20-1	NA	CSVSGGSQLDEQYF
NA	TRBV2	TRBJ1-1	CASSEPLTGDMNTEAFF
few	TRBV29-1	TRBJ2-5	CSALYSSETQYF
NA	TRBV7-3	TRBJ2-7	CASSLDPGDYEQYF
few	TRBV27	TRBJ2-5	CASSSPYQETQYF